A single sample gave rise to the 2 T cell receptor beta chains below, sequenced in a study of molecular identifiers for immune sequencing clone quantification. Via MiXCR, TCRdb re-called the PCR reads, giving one row per CDR3 protein. Here the sample spans approximately 500,000 distinct CDR3 sequences, roughly 23% being singletons. The sample comprised naive CD8+ T cells from blood, with Jurkat cell RNA spiked in. Regarding subset: FACS-sorted CD8+CD4-CCR7+CD45RA+ naive T cells. The receptors were gathered from a human donor in good health. Some libraries in this study had Jurkat cell RNA spiked in.

This clonotype was counted a few times. The genes are TRBV7-2 and TRBJ2-7, with 7 bases aligning to TRBD1. V was pared by 0 bases and J by 3 bases, with 8 bases of the junction left unmatched. Germline assignment: CDR1 SGHTA and CDR2 FQGNSA. The CDR3 is made up of 16 amino acids. The CDR3 spells CASSLALPGQFYEQYF. The CDR3 bases are TGTGCCAGCAGCTTAGCTCTTCCGGGACAGTTCTACGAGCAGTACTTC.

This clonotype was seen a handful of times. This chain connects TRBV19 to TRBJ1-1, with D uncertain. Germline V CDR1 and CDR2: LNHDA, SQIVND (reference sequence). Trimming pared 1 base from V and 1 base from J, leaving 10 bases between. The CDR3 has 15 residues. The CDR3 sequence is CASSIGDTSNTEAFF. The DNA of the CDR3 is TGTGCCAGTAGTATAGGGGATACATCGAACACTGAAGCTTTCTTT.